This T cell receptor (beta chain) was observed in a study of shared clonotypes between healthy human individuals. Overall study context: Two women and a few men aged 18 to 49 served as donors. Broader study findings: Tissue TCR repertoires likely differ from these blood-only repertoires.

From germline, CDR1 is SGDLS and CDR2 YYNGEE. V trimming: 3 bases; J trimming: 5 bases; junction bases outside the gene matches: 8. The CDR3 is 15 residues long. For this clone: Antigen specificity is unknown.

Using immunoSEQ multiplex PCR, the repertoire was profiled, and TCRdb retains in-frame clones only, with some absent. The sample has some 1,600,000 clones; approximately 98% are singletons. The V call is TRBV9, the J call TRBJ1-2; 9 positions match TRBD1. Specimen: naive CD4+ T cells sorted from blood. Described subset: CD45RA+ positively selected. The sequence was obtained from a man aged 25 to 45 in good health. The CDR3 DNA follows: TGTGCCAGCAGCGGAGGGACAGGGAGTTTGTATGGCTACACCTTC. Translation gives CASSGGTGSLYGYTF.